One sample yielded the 25 T cell receptor beta chains listed below, sequenced in a study of T cell responses to AZD1222 COVID-19 vaccine. The protocol was immunoSEQ multiplex PCR, while the TCRdb copy is restricted to in-frame clones and leaves out a portion. The sample has about 90,000 clones, about 90% seen once. The material sequenced was peripheral blood, taken on day 0 of AZD1222 vaccination. The source of these receptors is an adult in good health.

This clone was seen once. The rearrangement uses TRBV10-3 and TRBJ2-1; no firm D call. Germline V CDR1 and CDR2: ENHRY, SYGVKD. The CDR3 covers 14 residues. V shed 4 bases and J shed 1 base, with 8 bases lying between them. The CDR3 protein is CAISGAVSYNEQFF. The CDR3 nucleotides read TGTGCCATCAGTGGGGCGGTTTCCTACAATGAGCAGTTCTTC.

Regarding this clone: This same CDR3 is encoded by further DNA sequences in the sample. V gene TRBV5-1 combines with J gene TRBJ1-2, with D possibly matching TRBD1 (5 bases). The length of the CDR3 is 13 residues. With 0 bases removed from V and 5 bases from J, the gap between germline ends came to 8 bases. Germline assignment: CDR1 SGHRS and CDR2 YFSETQ. CDR3 region: CASSLAGEYGYTF. CDR3 DNA: TGCGCCAGCAGCTTGGCGGGGGAGTATGGCTACACCTTC.

This chain connects TRBV27 to TRBJ1-1; the D gene is possibly TRBD1 (5 bases). The CDR3 is 13 amino acids. Germline CDR1 and CDR2: MNHEY and SMNVEV (reference sequence). V was pared by 5 bases and J by 3 bases, with 10 bases between. The CDR3 reads CASSPRQYTEAFF. Written as DNA, the CDR3 is TGTGCCAGCAGTCCTCGACAGTACACTGAAGCTTTCTTT.

The V and J genes are TRBV2 and TRBJ1-1, with 7 nucleotides matching TRBD1. The CDR3 is 13 amino acids. CDR1 and CDR2 from the germline V gene are SNHLY and FYNNEI. The J segment lost 0 bases and the V segment lost 8 bases, leaving 3 bases of the junction unmatched. DNA of the CDR3: TGTGCCAGCGGGGGACAGCTGAACACTGAAGCTTTCTTT. Protein: CASGGQLNTEAFF. Complete variable domain (other parts from reference TRBV2 and TRBJ1-1): EPEVTQTPSHQVTQMGQEVILRCVPISNHLYFYWYRQILGQKVEFLVSFYNNEISEKSEIFDDQFSVERPDGSNFTLKIRSTKLEDSAMYFCASGGQLNTEAFFGQGTRLTVV.

The sample holds one count of this clone. The chain joins TRBV11-1 to TRBJ2-7, with 9 bases lining up with TRBD1. The CDR3 sequence is 14 residues long. Trimming removed 5 bases from V and 2 bases from J; junction bases left unmatched: 4. CDR1 and CDR2 from the germline V gene are SGHAT and FQDESV (reference sequence). The CDR3 nucleotides are TGTGCCAGCAGCATAGGACAGGGGCCCTACGAGCAGTACTTC. It yields the protein CASSIGQGPYEQYF.

The chain combines TRBV9 with TRBJ2-3; D not resolved. V lost 3 bases to trimming and J lost 5 bases, with 4 bases between them. This CDR3 comprises 11 residues. Looked up from germline, CDR1 is SGDLS and CDR2 is YYNGEE. The CDR3 loop is CASSAGDTQYF. The CDR3 nucleotides read TGTGCCAGCAGCGCGGGAGATACGCAGTATTTT.

The chain is built from TRBV28 and TRBJ2-5, with TRBD2 matching over 8 bases. The trim removed 6 bases at V and 4 bases at J, leaving 10 bases unmatched. This CDR3 has 15 residues. Germline assignment: CDR1 MDHEN and CDR2 SYDVKM. The CDR3 spells CASRGSGIGIETQYF. The CDR3 nucleotides are TGTGCCAGCAGGGGTAGCGGGATTGGAATAGAGACCCAGTACTTC.

The chain is built from TRBV7-3 and TRBJ2-1; the D gene is possibly TRBD2 (5 bases). Trimming removed 5 bases from V and 6 bases from J, with 14 bases in between. Germline lookup yields CDR1 SGHTA and CDR2 FQGTGA. The CDR3 spans 14 residues. Written as DNA, the CDR3 is TGTGCCAGCAGCCCCGGGAAAGCGGTCAATGAGCAGTTCTTC. Its protein product is CASSPGKAVNEQFF.

The genes are TRBV7-9 and TRBJ1-1; D not resolved. CDR3 size: 15 residues. The V and J ends lost 11 bases and 1 base respectively, with 20 bases between them. Germline V lookup: CDR1 SEHNR, CDR2 FQNEAQ (reference sequence). CDR3 nucleotide sequence: TGTGCCTGTGTCGAGGGCCTCGACCCGAACACTGAAGCTTTCTTT. Its translation is CACVEGLDPNTEAFF.

This chain links TRBV18 with TRBJ1-4, with TRBD1 matching 7 bases. The CDR3 spans 14 residues. Germline V gene sequence: CDR1 KGHSH, CDR2 LQKENI. V lost 3 bases to trimming and J lost 8 bases; unmatched junction nucleotides: 6. CDR3 bases: TGTGCCAGCTCACCGGCCTTGGACAGGGAAAAACTGTTTTTT. Amino acids: CASSPALDREKLFF.

J is TRBJ1-4 and V is TRBV3-1 (or the pseudogene TRBV3-2); D gene ambiguous. Germline V gene sequence: CDR1 LGHDT, CDR2 YNNKEL (reference sequence). There are 13 residues in the CDR3. Deletions cut 3 bases from V and 4 bases from J, with 6 bases between. The DNA for the CDR3 is TGTGCCAGCAGCCAGACGGATAATGAAAAACTGTTTTTT. Residues: CASSQTDNEKLFF.

The chain is built from TRBV6-5 and TRBJ1-5; a weak D match, TRBD1 (6 bases). V gave up 4 bases and J gave up 5 bases, with 15 bases separating them. There are 15 residues in the CDR3. In germline, CDR1 is MNHEY, CDR2 SVGAGI. CDR3: CASSLGRGPHQPQHF. The CDR3 nucleotides read TGTGCCAGCAGTTTAGGCAGGGGCCCCCATCAGCCCCAGCATTTT.

The gene calls are TRBV12-3 or TRBV12-4 and TRBJ1-2; no clear D. The CDR3 is made up of 13 amino acids. With 8 bases removed from V and 5 bases from J, the gap between germline ends came to 15 bases. This CDR3 reads CASAKLVGYGYTF. CDR3 coding DNA: TGTGCCAGCGCTAAGTTAGTAGGGTATGGCTACACCTTC.

This rearrangement joins TRBV27 to TRBJ1-4; D call uncertain. The V end lost 3 bases, the J end lost 4 bases, and 6 bases lay between the germline ends. The CDR3 has 13 amino acids. In germline, CDR1 is MNHEY, CDR2 SMNVEV (reference sequence). The CDR3 DNA follows: TGTGCCAGCAGTTTCTTACTTAATGAAAAACTGTTTTTT. This codes for CASSFLLNEKLFF.

V and J are TRBV6-5 and TRBJ2-7, with TRBD1 matching over 7 bases. The CDR3 extends over 14 amino acids. Looked up from germline, CDR1 is MNHEY and CDR2 is SVGAGI. After removal of 6 bases from V and 4 bases from J, the junction contained 9 bases not matched to a gene. CDR3 in DNA: TGTGCCAGCAGCTGGGGACAGTTTTCTTACGAGCAGTACTTC. This codes for CASSWGQFSYEQYF.

The chain links TRBV3-1 (or the pseudogene TRBV3-2) to TRBJ1-1; D call uncertain. The germline CDR1 and CDR2 sequences are LGHDT and YNNKEL (reference sequence). V lost 0 bases and J 0 bases, leaving 11 bases between the germline ends. The CDR3 has 16 amino acids. The CDR3 DNA reads TGTGCCAGCAGCCAAGATTTTCAGGAACTGAACACTGAAGCTTTCTTT. Protein product: CASSQDFQELNTEAFF.

The rearrangement joins TRBV4-1 to TRBJ1-5; possible D gene TRBD1, 6 bases. V was trimmed by 4 bases and J by 3 bases, leaving 16 bases between them. The CDR3 loop spans 16 amino acids. CDR1 MGHRA and CDR2 YSYEKL come from the germline V gene. The CDR3 is CASSLRGGADNQPQHF. The CDR3 nucleotides are TGCGCCAGCAGCCTCCGAGGGGGGGCGGACAATCAGCCCCAGCATTTT.

The chain joins TRBV15 to TRBJ2-7, with TRBD1 identical over 11 bases. The CDR3 runs to 14 residues. Germline assignment: CDR1 LNHNV and CDR2 YYDKDF (reference sequence). The ends lost 5 bases at V and 5 bases at J; junction bases unmatched: 5. CDR3 sequence reads: CATSPDRGPNEQYF. In nucleotides, the CDR3 is TGTGCCACCAGCCCGGACAGGGGGCCAAACGAGCAGTACTTC.

The chain is built from TRBV12-3 or TRBV12-4 and TRBJ1-2; 8 bases line up with TRBD1. The CDR3 is made up of 12 amino acids. Trimming at V came to 5 bases and at J to 7 bases, leaving 3 bases not matched to a gene. Here the CDR3 DNA reads TGTGCCAGCAGTCCGGACAGGGTTGGCTACACCTTC. It encodes CASSPDRVGYTF.

The chain links TRBV10-3 to TRBJ2-1; 11 positions match TRBD2. The CDR3 runs 17 residues. V lost 2 bases, J lost 6 bases, and 9 bases stayed unmatched. The germline V gene has CDR1 ENHRY and CDR2 SYGVKD. The CDR3 DNA reads as TGTGCCATCAGTGAGCCACAGACTAGCGGGATGAGCAATGAGCAGTTCTTC. The encoded protein is CAISEPQTSGMSNEQFF.

This clone was counted once. The junction departs from germline at one end; a sequencing error may be responsible. This chain links TRBV7-9 with TRBJ2-1, with 7 bases aligning to TRBD2. The CDR3 extends over 13 amino acids. In germline, CDR1 is SEHNR, CDR2 FQNEAQ (reference sequence). The CDR3 coding sequence is TGTGCCAGCAGCCTAGCGGAAGAATCGCAGCAGTTCTTC. Protein sequence: CASSLAEESQQFF.

The genes are TRBV6-6 and TRBJ1-1, with D unclear. CDR1 MNHNY and CDR2 SVGAGI come from the germline V gene (reference sequence). V lost 0 bases, J lost 0 bases, and 5 bases lay in between. The CDR3 length is 14 residues. This CDR3 reads CASSYSQVNTEAFF. For the CDR3, the DNA is TGTGCCAGCAGTTACTCTCAGGTGAACACTGAAGCTTTCTTT.

This sequence joins TRBV19 and TRBJ2-3; D may be TRBD2 (6 bases). V was cut by 1 base and J by 0 bases, with 8 bases left in between. Germline V gene lookup returns CDR1 LNHDA and CDR2 SQIVND (reference sequence). This CDR3 spans 15 amino acids. The CDR3 is CASSIVGGSTDTQYF. The DNA for the CDR3 is TGTGCCAGTAGTATAGTCGGGGGAAGCACAGATACGCAGTATTTT.

V is TRBV6-2 or TRBV6-3 and J is TRBJ2-7; D is ambiguous. The CDR3 extends over 12 amino acids. With 6 bases removed from V and 0 bases from J, the gap between germline ends came to 6 bases. Germline-derived CDR1 and CDR2 are MNHEY and SVGEGT. CDR3 in amino acids: CASSLSSYEQYF. The CDR3 nucleotides are TGTGCCAGCAGCCTCAGCTCCTACGAGCAGTACTTC.

The chain links TRBV24-1 to TRBJ2-3, with no clear D. This CDR3 spans 11 amino acids. V was trimmed by 7 bases and J by 5 bases, leaving 6 bases between them. Per the germline V gene, CDR1 is KGHDR and CDR2 is SFDVKD. The CDR3 nucleotides are TGTGCCACCAGCGCAGAAGATACGCAGTATTTT. Its translation: CATSAEDTQYF.